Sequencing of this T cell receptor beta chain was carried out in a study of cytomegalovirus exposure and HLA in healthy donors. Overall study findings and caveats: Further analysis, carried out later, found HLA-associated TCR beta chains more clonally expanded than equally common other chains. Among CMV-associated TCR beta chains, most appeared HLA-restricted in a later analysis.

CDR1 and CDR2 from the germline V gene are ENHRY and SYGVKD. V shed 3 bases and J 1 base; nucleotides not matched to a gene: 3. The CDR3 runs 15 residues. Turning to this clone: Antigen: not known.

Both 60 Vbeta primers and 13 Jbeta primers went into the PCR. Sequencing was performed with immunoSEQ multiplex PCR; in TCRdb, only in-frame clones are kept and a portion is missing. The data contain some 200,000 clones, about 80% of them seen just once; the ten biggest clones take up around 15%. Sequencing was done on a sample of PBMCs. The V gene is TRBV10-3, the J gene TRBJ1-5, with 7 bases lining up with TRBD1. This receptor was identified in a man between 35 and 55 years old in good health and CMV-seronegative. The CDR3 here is CAISEQGQSNQPQHF. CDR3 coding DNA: TGTGCCATCAGTGAACAGGGGCAGAGCAATCAGCCCCAGCATTTT.